These T cell receptor beta chains were read from a single sample in a study of blood T cells in healthy people across ages. TCRdb ran MiXCR on the 5' RACE reads and lists one entry per CDR3 protein. The data contain 700,000 or so distinct CDR3 sequences, around 38% of them seen just once; the ten biggest clones take up about 30%. The sequenced material came from blood. These TCRs come from an older man in good health. Both conserved end residues are part of each CDR3. The D gene is left open where the match is weak. Clone size, where shown, is once, few, many, or a class for clones that have expanded.

clone_size: NA; j_call: TRBJ2-3; d_call: NA; v_call: TRBV10-3; cdr3_nt: TGTGCCATCAGTGAGGCGCGGGGAGACTACACAGATACGCAGTATTTT; cdr3_aa: CAISEARGDYTDTQYF
clone_size: NA; j_call: TRBJ1-2; d_call: NA; v_call: TRBV6-1; cdr3_nt: TGTGCCAGCAGTGAAGGGCAGCCAGCTAACTATGGCTACACCTTC; cdr3_aa: CASSEGQPANYGYTF
clone_size: few; j_call: TRBJ2-7; d_call: TRBD1; v_call: TRBV29-1; cdr3_nt: TGCAGCGTTGTGGGCCCGGGACAGGGTATCCACGAGCAGTACTTC; cdr3_aa: CSVVGPGQGIHEQYF
clone_size: NA; j_call: TRBJ2-1; d_call: TRBD2; v_call: TRBV28; cdr3_nt: TGTGCCAGCAGTTCACCTAGCGGCCCTTACAATGAGCAGTTCTTC; cdr3_aa: CASSSPSGPYNEQFF
clone_size: NA; j_call: TRBJ2-3; d_call: NA; v_call: TRBV20-1; cdr3_nt: TGCAGTGCCGACGGCCGCATTACTATACTGGATACGCAGTATTTT; cdr3_aa: CSADGRITILDTQYF
clone_size: NA; j_call: TRBJ2-3; d_call: NA; v_call: TRBV28; cdr3_nt: TGTGCCAGCAGTTATGCTGGAACGGGGTACACAGATACGCAGTATTTT; cdr3_aa: CASSYAGTGYTDTQYF
clone_size: NA; j_call: TRBJ2-7; d_call: NA; v_call: TRBV7-2; cdr3_nt: TGTGCCAGCAGCTTAGCGTCGGATCCCAGCACCTACGAGCAGTACTTC; cdr3_aa: CASSLASDPSTYEQYF
clone_size: NA; j_call: TRBJ2-3; d_call: NA; v_call: TRBV10-1; cdr3_nt: TGCCCCAGCAGTGAGTACCGGGGCACAGATACGCAGTATTTT; cdr3_aa: CPSSEYRGTDTQYF
clone_size: NA; j_call: TRBJ1-6; d_call: NA; v_call: TRBV7-3; cdr3_nt: TGTGCCAGCAGCTTCGCGCCACAGGGCTCCGGCTCCTATAATTCACCCCTCCACTTT; cdr3_aa: CASSFAPQGSGSYNSPLHF
clone_size: few; j_call: TRBJ1-6; d_call: NA; v_call: TRBV14; cdr3_nt: TGTGCCAGCAGCCAACAGACAGTCTCGTCCTCACCCCTCCACTTT; cdr3_aa: CASSQQTVSSSPLHF
clone_size: few; j_call: TRBJ1-2; d_call: NA; v_call: TRBV10-2; cdr3_nt: TGCGCCAGCAGTGATACAGGGAGGAACTATGGCTACACCTTC; cdr3_aa: CASSDTGRNYGYTF
clone_size: NA; j_call: TRBJ2-5; d_call: TRBD2; v_call: TRBV20-1; cdr3_nt: TGCAGTGCTGGTACCGGGACTAGCGGTCTCCAAGAGACCCAGTACTTC; cdr3_aa: CSAGTGTSGLQETQYF
clone_size: once; j_call: TRBJ1-4; d_call: NA; v_call: TRBV6-6; cdr3_nt: TGTGCCAGCAGTTATAACAGTAATGAAAAACTGTTTTTT; cdr3_aa: CASSYNSNEKLFF
clone_size: NA; j_call: TRBJ2-1; d_call: TRBD1; v_call: TRBV11-3; cdr3_nt: TGTGCCAGCAGCTCTTTACCGGGACAGGGGGCAAATGAGCAGTTCTTC; cdr3_aa: CASSSLPGQGANEQFF
clone_size: NA; j_call: TRBJ2-7; d_call: NA; v_call: TRBV11-2; cdr3_nt: TGTGCCAGCAGCTCCACCGGGACCCGGGAAAACGAGCAGTACTTC; cdr3_aa: CASSSTGTRENEQYF
clone_size: NA; j_call: TRBJ1-2; d_call: NA; v_call: TRBV19; cdr3_nt: TGTGCCAGTAGTATAAAACCTGGTGGGAACTATGGCTACACCTTC; cdr3_aa: CASSIKPGGNYGYTF
clone_size: few; j_call: TRBJ1-1; d_call: NA; v_call: TRBV10-3; cdr3_nt: TGTGCCACCACAGGGACTAACACTGAAGCTTTCTTT; cdr3_aa: CATTGTNTEAFF
clone_size: NA; j_call: TRBJ2-7; d_call: NA; v_call: TRBV6-2/TRBV6-3; cdr3_nt: TGTGCCAGCAGTAGCCCCCTCCGGACCGACTCCTACGAGCAGTACTTC; cdr3_aa: CASSSPLRTDSYEQYF
clone_size: few; j_call: TRBJ2-5; d_call: NA; v_call: TRBV6-2/TRBV6-3; cdr3_nt: TGTGCCAGCAGGGGCGGACAGAATCAAGAGACCCAGTACTTC; cdr3_aa: CASRGGQNQETQYF
clone_size: few; j_call: TRBJ2-1; d_call: NA; v_call: TRBV4-3; cdr3_nt: TGCGCCAGCGCGCTTCGGTCTCCTTCTTACAATGAGCAGTTCTTC; cdr3_aa: CASALRSPSYNEQFF